This T cell receptor (beta chain) was sequenced during a study of control samples from healthy donors and cancer patients. This table comes from immunoSEQ multiplex PCR, and its TCRdb copy is limited to in-frame clones, with some not included. This table holds about 25,000 clones, about 82% found once. Trimming took off 4 bases at V and 4 bases at J, with 10 bases between the two ends. The CDR3 runs to 13 residues. Germline lookup yields CDR1 LNHDA and CDR2 SQIVND (reference sequence). The chain is built from TRBV19 and TRBJ1-1; D is uncertain. The sequence was collected from a woman in her sixties or seventies with head and neck cancer. Sequenced input: PBMCs. CDR3 sequence (DNA): TGTGCCAGTAGTAGGGCTCCCTCCACTGAAGCTTTCTTT. Protein: CASSRAPSTEAFF.